A selection of T cell receptor beta chains follows, all from one sample in a study of blood T cell repertoires in COVID-19. Profiling relied on immunoSEQ multiplex PCR, and the TCRdb table lists in-frame clones only, not all of them. Of 200,000 to 250,000 clones listed, about 88% are singletons. Sequenced input: peripheral blood. All receptors come from a man over 45 who had recovered from COVID-19. Both conserved end residues are part of each CDR3. The order of the fields is clone size, V gene, D gene, J gene, CDR3 protein, CDR3 DNA. A D gene is named only where the DNA matches it firmly. The size field is filled for only some rows; it gives once, few, many or a size class.

once	TRBV5-5	TRBD1	TRBJ1-1	CASSLGTGGTEAFF	TGTGCCAGCAGCCTGGGGACAGGGGGAACTGAAGCTTTCTTT
.	TRBV2	TRBD1	TRBJ1-2	CASSETGNYGYTF	TGTGCCAGCAGTGAGACAGGGAACTATGGCTACACCTTC
.	TRBV7-9	.	TRBJ2-7	CASSLDGRSHEQYF	TGTGCCAGCAGCTTAGATGGCAGGTCCCACGAGCAGTACTTC
.	TRBV7-2	TRBD2	TRBJ2-6	CASSSRLAGSSGANVLTF	TGTGCCAGCAGCTCCCGACTAGCGGGCAGCTCTGGGGCCAACGTCCTGACTTTC
.	TRBV28	TRBD1	TRBJ2-1	CASSLSAPRIDRGLDEQFF	TGTGCCAGCAGTTTATCCGCCCCGAGAATTGACAGGGGGCTTGATGAGCAGTTCTTC
.	TRBV11-2	.	TRBJ2-1	CASTREAGVLKNEQFF	TGTGCCAGCACCAGGGAGGCCGGGGTGTTAAAGAATGAGCAGTTCTTC
.	TRBV28	TRBD1	TRBJ2-1	CASRYRDRGMNNEQFF	TGTGCCAGCAGGTACCGGGACAGGGGGATGAACAATGAGCAGTTCTTC
once	TRBV28	.	TRBJ2-5	CASSLQEKETQYF	TGTGCCAGCAGTTTGCAAGAGAAAGAGACCCAGTACTTC
.	TRBV27	.	TRBJ1-1	CASSLTGGAGNTEAFF	TGTGCCAGCAGTTTAACGGGGGGAGCCGGGAACACTGAAGCTTTCTTT
.	TRBV7-9	.	TRBJ2-7	CASSRSGSRDEQYF	TGTGCCAGCAGCCGTTCCGGGAGTCGCGACGAGCAGTACTTC
.	TRBV6-5	TRBD1	TRBJ2-2	CASTVQGARTGELFF	TGTGCCAGCACCGTACAGGGGGCGCGCACCGGGGAGCTGTTTTTT
once	TRBV6-5	.	TRBJ1-2	CASSLSWRAEGYTF	TGTGCCAGCAGTTTATCGTGGAGGGCCGAGGGCTACACCTTC
.	TRBV6-2/TRBV6-3	TRBD1	TRBJ2-5	CASSSDRGPQETQYF	TGTGCCAGCAGTTCCGACAGGGGGCCTCAAGAGACCCAGTACTTC
once	TRBV27	TRBD1	TRBJ1-2	CASHPGDRGLHGYTF	TGTGCCAGCCACCCGGGGGACAGGGGGCTGCATGGCTACACCTTC
.	TRBV27	.	TRBJ2-1	CASSSVPSSYNEQFF	TGTGCCAGCAGTTCGGTCCCGAGCTCCTACAATGAGCAGTTCTTC
.	TRBV28	TRBD1	TRBJ1-3	CASRTGGWSSGNTIYF	TGTGCCAGCAGAACAGGGGGCTGGAGCTCTGGAAACACCATATATTTT
few	TRBV6-5	TRBD2	TRBJ2-5	CASSGTSGRKTQYF	TGTGCCAGCAGCGGGACTAGCGGGAGGAAGACCCAGTACTTC
.	TRBV19	TRBD2	TRBJ2-1	CASSISLAVYNEQFF	TGTGCCAGTAGTATCTCACTAGCGGTATACAATGAGCAGTTCTTC